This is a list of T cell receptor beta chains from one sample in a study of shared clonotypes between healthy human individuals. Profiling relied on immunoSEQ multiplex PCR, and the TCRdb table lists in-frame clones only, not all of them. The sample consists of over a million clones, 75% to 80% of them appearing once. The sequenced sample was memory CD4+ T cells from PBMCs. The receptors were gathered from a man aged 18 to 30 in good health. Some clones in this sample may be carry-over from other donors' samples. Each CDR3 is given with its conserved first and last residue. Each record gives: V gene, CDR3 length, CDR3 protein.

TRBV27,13,CASRSRQVGGYTF
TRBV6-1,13,CASTGGLAYIQYF
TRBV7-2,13,CASSLARETEAFF
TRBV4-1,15,CASSPTGTGNEKLFF
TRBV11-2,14,CASSFDRDSEKLFF
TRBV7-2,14,CASSLSTANQPQHF
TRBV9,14,CASSRANSNQPQHF
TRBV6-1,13,CASRGQGITEAFF
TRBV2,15,CASSRQGIEGNIQYF
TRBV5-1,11,CASSRGDTQYF
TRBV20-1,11,CSASRSNEQFF
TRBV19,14,CASSIFPGHNEQFF
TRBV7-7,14,CASTPVQGTDTQYF
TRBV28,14,CASSSSSGTDTQYF
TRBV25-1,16,CASSGNPERDTGELFF
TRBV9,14,CASSPRRGNTEAFF
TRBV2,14,CASSVGRNSYEQYF
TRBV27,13,CASSLSGTDTQYF
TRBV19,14,CATALNSGGYEQYF
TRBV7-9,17,CASSLPSGRPFVYEQYF
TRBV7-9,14,CASSLYRGWNEQFF
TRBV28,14,CASSRGSGANVLTF
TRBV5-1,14,CASSLVGSDTEAFF
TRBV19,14,CASSIPPGNQPQHF
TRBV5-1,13,CASSYPGANVLTF
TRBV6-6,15,CASSSDRENTGELFF
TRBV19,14,CASSLTETNEKLFF
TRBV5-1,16,CASSLALAGAGNEQFF